Sequencing of this T cell receptor beta chain was carried out in a study of neurological immune-mediated disorders. Via MiXCR, TCRdb re-called the 5' RACE reads, giving one row per CDR3 protein. The data show tens of thousands of distinct CDR3 sequences, with 17% seen just once and 15% held by the top ten. Germline assignment: CDR1 SEHNR and CDR2 FQNEAQ (reference sequence). The V gene lost 3 bases and the J gene lost 0 bases, with 3 bases spanning the gap. The CDR3 runs to 12 residues. This clonotype was recorded a few times. This clonotype was obtained from a woman aged 40 to 55 in good health. The chain carries TRBV7-9 and TRBJ2-7, with unresolved D. Sequencing input: PBMCs. Here the CDR3 reads CASSLISYEQYF. For the CDR3, the DNA is TGTGCCAGCAGCTTGATCTCCTACGAGCAGTACTTC.